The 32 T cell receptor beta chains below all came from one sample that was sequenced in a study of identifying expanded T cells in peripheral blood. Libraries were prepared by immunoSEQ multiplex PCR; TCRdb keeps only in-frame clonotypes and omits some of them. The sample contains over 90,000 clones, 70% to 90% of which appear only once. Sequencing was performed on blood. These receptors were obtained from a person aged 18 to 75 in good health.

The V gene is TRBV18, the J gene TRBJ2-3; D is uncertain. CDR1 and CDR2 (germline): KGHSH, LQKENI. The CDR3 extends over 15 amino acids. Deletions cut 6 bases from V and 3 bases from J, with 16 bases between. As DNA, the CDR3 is TGTGCCAGCTCCCCTCGGGTGGTGCGAACAGATACGCAGTATTTT. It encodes CASSPRVVRTDTQYF.

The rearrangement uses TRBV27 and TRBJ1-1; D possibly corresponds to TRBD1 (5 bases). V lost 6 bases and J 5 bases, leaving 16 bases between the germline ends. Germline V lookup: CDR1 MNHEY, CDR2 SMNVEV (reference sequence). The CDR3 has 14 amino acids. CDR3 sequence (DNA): TGTGCCAGCAGCGCCGCGGGGCCTTGGACTGAAGCTTTCTTT. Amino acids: CASSAAGPWTEAFF.

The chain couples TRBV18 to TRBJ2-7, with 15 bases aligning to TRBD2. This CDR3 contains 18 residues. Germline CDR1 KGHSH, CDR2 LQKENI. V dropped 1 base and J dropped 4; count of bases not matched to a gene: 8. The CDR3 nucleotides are TGTGCCAGCTCACCACGGACTAGCGGGGGGGCCTATTTGTACGAGCAGTACTTC. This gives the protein CASSPRTSGGAYLYEQYF.

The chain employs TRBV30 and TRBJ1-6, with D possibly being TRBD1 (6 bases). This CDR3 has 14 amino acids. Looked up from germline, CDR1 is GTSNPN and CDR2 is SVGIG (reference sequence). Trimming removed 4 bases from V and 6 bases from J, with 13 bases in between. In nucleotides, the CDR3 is TGTGCCTGGAAGGTCGGGGGGCTTAATTCACCCCTCCACTTT. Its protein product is CAWKVGGLNSPLHF. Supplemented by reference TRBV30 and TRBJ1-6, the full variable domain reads SQTIHQWPATLVQPVGSPLSLECTVEGTSNPNLYWYRQAAGRGLQLLFYSVGIGQISSEVPQNLSASRPQDRQFILSSKKLLLSDSGFYLCAWKVGGLNSPLHFGNGTRLTVT.

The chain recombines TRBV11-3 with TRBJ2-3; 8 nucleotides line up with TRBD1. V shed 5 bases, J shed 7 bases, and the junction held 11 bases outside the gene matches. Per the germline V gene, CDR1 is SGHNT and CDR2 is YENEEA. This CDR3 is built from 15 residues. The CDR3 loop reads CASSRQGWGTYTQYF. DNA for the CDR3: TGTGCCAGCAGCCGACAGGGGTGGGGGACTTATACGCAGTATTTT.

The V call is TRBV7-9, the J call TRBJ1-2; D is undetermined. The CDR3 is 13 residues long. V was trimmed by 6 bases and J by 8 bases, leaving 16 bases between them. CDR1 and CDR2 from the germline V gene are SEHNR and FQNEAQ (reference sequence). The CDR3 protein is CASSLGWVPGYTF. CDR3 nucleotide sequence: TGTGCCAGCAGTTTGGGTTGGGTTCCCGGCTACACCTTC.

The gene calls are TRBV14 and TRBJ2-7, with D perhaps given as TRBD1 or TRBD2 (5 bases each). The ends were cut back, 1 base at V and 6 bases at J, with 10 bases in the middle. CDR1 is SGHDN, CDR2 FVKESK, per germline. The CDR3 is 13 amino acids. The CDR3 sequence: CASSQAGAGEQYF. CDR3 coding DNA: TGTGCCAGCAGCCAAGCTGGGGCGGGCGAGCAGTACTTC.

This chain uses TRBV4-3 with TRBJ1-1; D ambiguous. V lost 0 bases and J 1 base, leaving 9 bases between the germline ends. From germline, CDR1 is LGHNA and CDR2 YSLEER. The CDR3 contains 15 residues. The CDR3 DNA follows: TGCGCCAGCAGCCAAGAACGGCATAAGAACACTGAAGCTTTCTTT. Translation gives CASSQERHKNTEAFF.

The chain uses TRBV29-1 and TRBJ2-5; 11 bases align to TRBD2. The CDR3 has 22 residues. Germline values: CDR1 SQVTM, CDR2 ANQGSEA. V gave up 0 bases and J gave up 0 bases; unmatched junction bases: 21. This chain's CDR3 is CSVEDGDLRASGRTSYQETQYF. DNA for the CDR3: TGCAGCGTTGAAGATGGGGATCTCAGGGCTAGCGGGAGGACCTCGTACCAAGAGACCCAGTACTTC.

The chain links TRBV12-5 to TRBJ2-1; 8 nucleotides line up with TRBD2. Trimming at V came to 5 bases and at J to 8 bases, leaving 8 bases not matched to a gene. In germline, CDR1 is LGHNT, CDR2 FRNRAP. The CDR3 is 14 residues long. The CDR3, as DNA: TGTGCTAGTGGTACCGCGGGAGGCGTAGATGAGCAGTTCTTC. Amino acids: CASGTAGGVDEQFF.

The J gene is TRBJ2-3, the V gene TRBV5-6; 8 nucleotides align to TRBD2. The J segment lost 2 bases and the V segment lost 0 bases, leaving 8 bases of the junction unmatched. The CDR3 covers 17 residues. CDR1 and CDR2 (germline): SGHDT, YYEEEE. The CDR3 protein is CASSLEAAGGPTDTQYF. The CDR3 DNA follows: TGTGCCAGCAGCTTGGAGGCGGCGGGGGGACCCACAGATACGCAGTATTTT.

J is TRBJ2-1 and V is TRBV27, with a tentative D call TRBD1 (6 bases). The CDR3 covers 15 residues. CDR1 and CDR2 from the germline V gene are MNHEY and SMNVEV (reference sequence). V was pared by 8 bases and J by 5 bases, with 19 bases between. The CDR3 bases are TGTGCCAGCTTACTTAGGGGGAGTACCAACAATGAGCAGTTCTTC. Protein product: CASLLRGSTNNEQFF.

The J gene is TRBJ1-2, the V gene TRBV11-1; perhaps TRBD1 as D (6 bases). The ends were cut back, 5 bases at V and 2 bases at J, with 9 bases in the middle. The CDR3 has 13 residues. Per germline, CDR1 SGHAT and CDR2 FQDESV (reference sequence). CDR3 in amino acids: CASSPTGNYGYTF. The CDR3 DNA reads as TGTGCCAGCAGCCCTACAGGGAACTATGGCTACACCTTC.

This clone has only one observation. The CDR3 region has the DNA TGTGCCAGCAGCCATCCCAGGGGCCTAGCGGGCTACAATGAGCAGTTCTTC. It is translated as CASSHPRGLAGYNEQFF. The gene calls are TRBV4-2 and TRBJ2-1, with 8 positions matching TRBD2. With V trimmed by 3 bases and J by 3 bases, 10 bases remained unmatched. The CDR3 is 17 residues long. Germline V gene data show CDR1 as LGHNA and CDR2 as YNFKEQ.

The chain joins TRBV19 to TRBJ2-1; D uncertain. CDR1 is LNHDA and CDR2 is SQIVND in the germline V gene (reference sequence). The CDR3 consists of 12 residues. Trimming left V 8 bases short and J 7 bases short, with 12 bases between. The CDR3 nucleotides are TGTGCCAGTGGCTACGGGCGGAATGAGCAGTTCTTC. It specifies CASGYGRNEQFF. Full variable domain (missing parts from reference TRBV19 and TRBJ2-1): DGGITQSPKYLFRKEGQNVTLSCEQNLNHDAMYWYRQDPGQGLRLIYYSQIVNDFQKGDIAEGYSVSREKKESFPLTVTSAQKNPTAFYLCASGYGRNEQFFGPGTRLTVL.

The CDR3 loop is CASSPGTHNEQFF. CDR3 coding DNA: TGCGCCAGCAGCCCCGGGACTCACAATGAGCAGTTCTTC. The rearrangement links TRBV4-1 to TRBJ2-1; D is perhaps TRBD2 (6 bases). The CDR3 spans 13 residues. V lost 4 bases and J lost 5, with 9 bases in between. Germline assignment: CDR1 MGHRA and CDR2 YSYEKL.

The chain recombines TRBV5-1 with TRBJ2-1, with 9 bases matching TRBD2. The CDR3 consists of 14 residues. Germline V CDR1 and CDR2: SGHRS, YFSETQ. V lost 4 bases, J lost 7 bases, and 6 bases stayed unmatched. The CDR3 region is CASSGLAGRNEQFF. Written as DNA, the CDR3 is TGCGCCAGCAGCGGGCTAGCGGGACGAAATGAGCAGTTCTTC.

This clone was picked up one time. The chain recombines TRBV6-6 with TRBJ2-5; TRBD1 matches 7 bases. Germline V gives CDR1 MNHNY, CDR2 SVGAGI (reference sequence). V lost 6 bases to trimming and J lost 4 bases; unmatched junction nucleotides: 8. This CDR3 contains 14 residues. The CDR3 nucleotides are TGTGCCAGCAGCCAACAGGGGCTCGGAGAGACCCAGTACTTC. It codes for CASSQQGLGETQYF.

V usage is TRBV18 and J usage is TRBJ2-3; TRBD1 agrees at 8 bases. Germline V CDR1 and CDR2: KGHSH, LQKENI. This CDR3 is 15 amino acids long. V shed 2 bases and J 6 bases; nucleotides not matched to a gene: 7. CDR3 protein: CASSPSDRGTDTQYF. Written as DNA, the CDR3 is TGTGCCAGCTCACCATCCGACAGGGGTACGGATACGCAGTATTTT.

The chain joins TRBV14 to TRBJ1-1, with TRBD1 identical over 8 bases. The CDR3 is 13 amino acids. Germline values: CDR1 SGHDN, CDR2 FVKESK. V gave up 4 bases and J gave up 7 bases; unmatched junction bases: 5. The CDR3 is CASSPRGRGEAFF. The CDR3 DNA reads TGTGCCAGCAGCCCCAGGGGGCGGGGTGAAGCTTTCTTT.

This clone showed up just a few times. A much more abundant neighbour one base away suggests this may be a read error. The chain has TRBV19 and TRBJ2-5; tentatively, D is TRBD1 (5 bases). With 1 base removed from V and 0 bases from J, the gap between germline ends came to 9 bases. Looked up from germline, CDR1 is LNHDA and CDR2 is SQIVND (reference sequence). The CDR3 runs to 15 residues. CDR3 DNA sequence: TGTGCCAGTAGTATAGGGGCAGGGTACCAAGAGACCCAGTACTTC. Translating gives CASSIGAGYQETQYF.

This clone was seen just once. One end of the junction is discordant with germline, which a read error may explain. The CDR3 loop reads CAWGVGGPSAQYF. CDR3 DNA: TGTGCCTGGGGTGTTGGAGGGCCCTCAGCCCAGTACTTC. This chain joins TRBV30 and TRBJ2-5, with a tentative D call TRBD2 (6 bases). In germline, CDR1 is GTSNPN, CDR2 SVGIG (reference sequence). The CDR3 has 13 amino acids.

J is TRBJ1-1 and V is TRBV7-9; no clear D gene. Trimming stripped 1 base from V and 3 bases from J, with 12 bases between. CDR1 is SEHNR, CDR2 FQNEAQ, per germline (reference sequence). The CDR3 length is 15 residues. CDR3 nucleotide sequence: TGTGCCAGCAGCTTAGTACCGCAGCCATACACTGAAGCTTTCTTT. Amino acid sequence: CASSLVPQPYTEAFF. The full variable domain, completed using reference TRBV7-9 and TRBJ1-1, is DTGVSQNPRHKITKRGQNVTFRCDPISEHNRLYWYRQTLGQGPEFLTYFQNEAQLEKSRLLSDRFSAERPKGSFSTLEIQRTEQGDSAMYLCASSLVPQPYTEAFFGQGTRLTVV.

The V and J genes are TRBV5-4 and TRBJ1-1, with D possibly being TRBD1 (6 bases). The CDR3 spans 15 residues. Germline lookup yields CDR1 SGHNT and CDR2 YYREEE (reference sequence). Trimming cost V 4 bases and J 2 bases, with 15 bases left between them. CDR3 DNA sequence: TGTGCCAGCAGCCAATCACAGGGAAAAAACACTGAAGCTTTCTTT. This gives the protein CASSQSQGKNTEAFF. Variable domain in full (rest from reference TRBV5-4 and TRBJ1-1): ETGVTQSPTHLIKTRGQQVTLRCSSQSGHNTVSWYQQALGQGPQFIFQYYREEENGRGNFPPRFSGLQFPNYSSELNVNALELDDSALYLCASSQSQGKNTEAFFGQGTRLTVV.

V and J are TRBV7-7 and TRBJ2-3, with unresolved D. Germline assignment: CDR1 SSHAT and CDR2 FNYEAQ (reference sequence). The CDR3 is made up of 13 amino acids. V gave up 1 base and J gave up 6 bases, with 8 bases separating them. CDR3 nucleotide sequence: TGTGCCAGCAGCTTAGACCCGAGGGATACGCAGTATTTT. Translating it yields CASSLDPRDTQYF.

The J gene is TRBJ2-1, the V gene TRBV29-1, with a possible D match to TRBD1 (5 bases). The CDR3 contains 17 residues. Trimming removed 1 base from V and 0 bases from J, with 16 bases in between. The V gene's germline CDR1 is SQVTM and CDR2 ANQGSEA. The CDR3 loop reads CSVEGLARANSYNEQFF. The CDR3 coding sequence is TGCAGCGTTGAAGGGCTCGCCAGGGCGAACTCCTACAATGAGCAGTTCTTC.

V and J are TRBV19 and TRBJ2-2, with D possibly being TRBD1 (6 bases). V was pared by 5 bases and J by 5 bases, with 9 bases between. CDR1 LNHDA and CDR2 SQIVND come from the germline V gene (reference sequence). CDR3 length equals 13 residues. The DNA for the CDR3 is TGTGCCAGTAGTTTACAGGGAACCGGGGAGCTGTTTTTT. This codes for CASSLQGTGELFF. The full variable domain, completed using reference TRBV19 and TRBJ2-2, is DGGITQSPKYLFRKEGQNVTLSCEQNLNHDAMYWYRQDPGQGLRLIYYSQIVNDFQKGDIAEGYSVSREKKESFPLTVTSAQKNPTAFYLCASSLQGTGELFFGEGSRLTVL.

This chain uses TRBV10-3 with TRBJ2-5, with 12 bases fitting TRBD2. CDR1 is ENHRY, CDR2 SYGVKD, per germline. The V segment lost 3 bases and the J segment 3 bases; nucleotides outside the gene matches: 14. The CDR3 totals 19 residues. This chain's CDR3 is CAISDLPSGRAARKETQYF. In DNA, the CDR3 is TGTGCCATCAGTGATTTGCCTAGCGGGAGGGCCGCCCGAAAAGAGACCCAGTACTTC.

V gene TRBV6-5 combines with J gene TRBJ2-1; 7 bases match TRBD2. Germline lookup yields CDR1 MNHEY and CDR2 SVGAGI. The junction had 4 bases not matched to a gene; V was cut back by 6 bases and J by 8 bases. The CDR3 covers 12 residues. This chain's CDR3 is CASSQRGDEQFF. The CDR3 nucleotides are TGTGCCAGCAGCCAACGGGGGGATGAGCAGTTCTTC.

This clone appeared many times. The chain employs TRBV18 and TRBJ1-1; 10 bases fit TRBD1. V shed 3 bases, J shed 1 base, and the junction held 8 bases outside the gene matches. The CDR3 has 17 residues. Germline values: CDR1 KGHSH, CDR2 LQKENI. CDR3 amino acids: CASSPLRTGGSNTEAFF. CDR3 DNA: TGTGCCAGCTCACCCCTAAGGACAGGGGGGTCGAACACTGAAGCTTTCTTT.

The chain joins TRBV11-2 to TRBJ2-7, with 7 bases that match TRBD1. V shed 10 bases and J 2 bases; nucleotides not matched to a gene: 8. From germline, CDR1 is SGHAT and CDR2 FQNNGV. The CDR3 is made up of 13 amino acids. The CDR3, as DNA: TGTGCCACTGCGACAGGGAACCCCTACGAGCAGTACTTC. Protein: CATATGNPYEQYF.

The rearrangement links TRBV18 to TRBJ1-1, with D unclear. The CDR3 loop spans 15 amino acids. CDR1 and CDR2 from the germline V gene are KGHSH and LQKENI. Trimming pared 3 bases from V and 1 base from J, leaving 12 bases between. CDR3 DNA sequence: TGTGCCAGCTCACCCCCTGATCTGCCGAACACTGAAGCTTTCTTT. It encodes CASSPPDLPNTEAFF.